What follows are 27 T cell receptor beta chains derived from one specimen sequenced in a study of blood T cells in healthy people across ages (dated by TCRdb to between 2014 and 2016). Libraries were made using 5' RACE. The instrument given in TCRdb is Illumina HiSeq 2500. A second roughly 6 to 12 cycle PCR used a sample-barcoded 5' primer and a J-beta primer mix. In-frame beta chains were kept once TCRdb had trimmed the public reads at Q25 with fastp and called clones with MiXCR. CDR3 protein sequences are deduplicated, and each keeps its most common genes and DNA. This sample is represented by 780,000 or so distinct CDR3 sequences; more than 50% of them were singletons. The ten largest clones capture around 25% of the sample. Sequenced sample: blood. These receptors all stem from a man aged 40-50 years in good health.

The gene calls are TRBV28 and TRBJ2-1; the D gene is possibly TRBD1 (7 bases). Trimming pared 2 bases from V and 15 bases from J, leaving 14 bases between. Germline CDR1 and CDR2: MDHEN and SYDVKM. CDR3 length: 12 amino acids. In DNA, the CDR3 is TGTGCCAGCAGTTTAGGACAGGCGGGAAGGTTCTTC. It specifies CASSLGQAGRFF.

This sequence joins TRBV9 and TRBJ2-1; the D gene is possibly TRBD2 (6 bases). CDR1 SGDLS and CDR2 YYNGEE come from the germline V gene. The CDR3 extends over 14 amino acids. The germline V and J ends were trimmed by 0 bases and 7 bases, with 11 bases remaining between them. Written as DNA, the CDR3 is TGTGCCAGCAGCGTAGGCGGGACCAAGAATGAGCAGTTCTTC. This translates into CASSVGGTKNEQFF.

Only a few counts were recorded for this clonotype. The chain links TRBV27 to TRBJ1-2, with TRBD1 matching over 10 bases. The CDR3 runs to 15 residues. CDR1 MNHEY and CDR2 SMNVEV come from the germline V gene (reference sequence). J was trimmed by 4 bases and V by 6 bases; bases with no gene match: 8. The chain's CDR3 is CASRVNRDRGYGYTF. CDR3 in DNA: TGTGCCAGCAGAGTAAATCGGGACAGGGGCTATGGCTACACCTTC.

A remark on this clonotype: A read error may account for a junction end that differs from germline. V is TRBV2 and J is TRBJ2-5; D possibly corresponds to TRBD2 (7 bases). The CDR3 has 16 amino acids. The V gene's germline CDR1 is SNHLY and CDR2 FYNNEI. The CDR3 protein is CARSEALPGGEETQYF. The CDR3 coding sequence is TGTGCCAGAAGTGAAGCGCTTCCGGGGGGCGAAGAGACCCAGTACTTC.

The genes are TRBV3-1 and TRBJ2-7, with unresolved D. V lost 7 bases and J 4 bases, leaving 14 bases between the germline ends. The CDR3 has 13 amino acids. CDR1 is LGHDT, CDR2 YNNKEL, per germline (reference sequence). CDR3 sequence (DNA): TGTGCCAGCATAGACCCTATGGGGTACGAGCAGTACTTC. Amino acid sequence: CASIDPMGYEQYF.

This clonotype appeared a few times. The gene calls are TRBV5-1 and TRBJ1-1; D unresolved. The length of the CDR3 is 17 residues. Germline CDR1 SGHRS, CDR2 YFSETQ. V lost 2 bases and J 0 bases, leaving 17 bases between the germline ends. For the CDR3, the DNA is TGCGCCAGCAGCTTCTGGCCCGGACCATCGGTGAACACTGAAGCTTTCTTT. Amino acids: CASSFWPGPSVNTEAFF.

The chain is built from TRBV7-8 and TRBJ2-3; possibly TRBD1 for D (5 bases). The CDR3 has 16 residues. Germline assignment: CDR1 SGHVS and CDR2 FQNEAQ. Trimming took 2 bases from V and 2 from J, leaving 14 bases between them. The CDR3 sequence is CASSLNPPGYTDTQYF. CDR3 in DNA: TGTGCCAGCAGCTTAAACCCTCCAGGGTACACAGATACGCAGTATTTT.

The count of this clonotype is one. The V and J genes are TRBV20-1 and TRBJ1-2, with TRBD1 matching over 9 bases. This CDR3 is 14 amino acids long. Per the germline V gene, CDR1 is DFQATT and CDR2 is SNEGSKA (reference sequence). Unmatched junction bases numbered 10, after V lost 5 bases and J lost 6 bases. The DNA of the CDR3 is TGCAGTGCTCCCCGGGACAGGGATTATGATGGCTACACCTTC. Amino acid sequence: CSAPRDRDYDGYTF.

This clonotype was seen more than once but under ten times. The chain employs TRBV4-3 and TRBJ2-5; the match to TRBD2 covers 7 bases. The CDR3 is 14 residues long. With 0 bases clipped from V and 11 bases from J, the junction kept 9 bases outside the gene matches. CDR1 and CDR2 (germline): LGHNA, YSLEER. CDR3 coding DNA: TGCGCCAGCAGCCAAGATATGCGGGACTATGAGCAGTACTTC. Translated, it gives CASSQDMRDYEQYF.

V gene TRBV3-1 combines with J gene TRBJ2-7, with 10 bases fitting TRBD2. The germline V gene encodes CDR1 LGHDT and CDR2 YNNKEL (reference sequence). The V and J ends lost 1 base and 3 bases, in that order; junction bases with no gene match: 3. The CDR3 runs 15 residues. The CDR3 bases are TGTGCCAGCAGCCAAGTTAGCGGGGGGATCTACGAGCAGTACTTC. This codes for CASSQVSGGIYEQYF.

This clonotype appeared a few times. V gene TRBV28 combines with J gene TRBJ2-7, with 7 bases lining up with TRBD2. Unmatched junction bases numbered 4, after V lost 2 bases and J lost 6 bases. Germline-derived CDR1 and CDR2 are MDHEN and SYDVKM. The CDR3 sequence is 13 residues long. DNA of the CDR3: TGTGCCAGCAGTTTAGGGACTACACGCGAGCAGTACTTC. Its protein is CASSLGTTREQYF.

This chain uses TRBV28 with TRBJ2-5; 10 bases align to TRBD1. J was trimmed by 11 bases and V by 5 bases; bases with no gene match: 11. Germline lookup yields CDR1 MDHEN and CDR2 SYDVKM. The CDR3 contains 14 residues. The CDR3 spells CASSRGDRGNGQYF. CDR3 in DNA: TGTGCCAGCAGTCGGGGGGACAGGGGAAACGGGCAGTACTTC.

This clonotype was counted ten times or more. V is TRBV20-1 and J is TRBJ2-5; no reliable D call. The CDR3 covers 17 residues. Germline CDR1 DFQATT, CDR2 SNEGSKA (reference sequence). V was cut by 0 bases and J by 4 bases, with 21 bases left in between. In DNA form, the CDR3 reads TGCAGTGCTAGAGATCTTAGGCTAGTTGCGTCGTCAGAGACCCAGTACTTC. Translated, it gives CSARDLRLVASSETQYF.

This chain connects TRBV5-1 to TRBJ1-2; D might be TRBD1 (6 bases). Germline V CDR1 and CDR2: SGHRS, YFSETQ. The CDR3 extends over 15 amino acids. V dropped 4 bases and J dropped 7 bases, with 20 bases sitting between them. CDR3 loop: CASSNNRGAIGGYTF. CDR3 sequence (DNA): TGCGCCAGCAGCAACAATCGGGGGGCGATTGGTGGCTACACCTTC.

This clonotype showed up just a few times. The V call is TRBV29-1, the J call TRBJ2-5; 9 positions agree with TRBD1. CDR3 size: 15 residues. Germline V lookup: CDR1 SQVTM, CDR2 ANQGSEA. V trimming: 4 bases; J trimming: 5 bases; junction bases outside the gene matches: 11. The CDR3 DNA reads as TGCAGCGTTGGAGGGGGACAGGGAATGGGGGAGACCCAGTACTTC. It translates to CSVGGGQGMGETQYF.

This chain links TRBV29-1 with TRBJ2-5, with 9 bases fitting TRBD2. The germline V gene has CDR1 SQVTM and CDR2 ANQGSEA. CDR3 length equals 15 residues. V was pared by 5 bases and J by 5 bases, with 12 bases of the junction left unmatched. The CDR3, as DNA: TGCAGCGTTTACCCAGCGGGGGGTTTAGGGGAGACCCAGTACTTC. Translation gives CSVYPAGGLGETQYF.

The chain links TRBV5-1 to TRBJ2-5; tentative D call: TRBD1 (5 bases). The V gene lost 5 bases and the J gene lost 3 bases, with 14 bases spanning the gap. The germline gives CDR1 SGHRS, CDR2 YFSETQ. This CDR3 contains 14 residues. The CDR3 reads CASRSDSFKETQYF. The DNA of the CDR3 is TGCGCCAGCAGATCCGACAGCTTCAAAGAGACCCAGTACTTC.

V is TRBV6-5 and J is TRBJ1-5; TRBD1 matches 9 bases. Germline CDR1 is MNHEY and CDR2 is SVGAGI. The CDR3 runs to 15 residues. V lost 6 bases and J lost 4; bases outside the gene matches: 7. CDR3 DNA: TGTGCCAGCAGGCCGGGACAGGGTGGGAATCAGCCCCAGCATTTT. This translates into CASRPGQGGNQPQHF.

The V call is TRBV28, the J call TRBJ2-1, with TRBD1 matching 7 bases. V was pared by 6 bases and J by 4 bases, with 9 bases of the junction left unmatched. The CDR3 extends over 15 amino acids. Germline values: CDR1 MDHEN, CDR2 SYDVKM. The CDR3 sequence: CASSMTGRVYNEQFF. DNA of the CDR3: TGTGCCAGCAGCATGACAGGGAGAGTTTACAATGAGCAGTTCTTC.

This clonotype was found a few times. CDR3 sequence (DNA): TGTGCCAGCAGTGAAGCAAGGGCGGGGATTCAGTACTTC. It encodes CASSEARAGIQYF. The gene calls are TRBV2 and TRBJ2-4; D is perhaps TRBD2 (6 bases). Trimming took off 0 bases at V and 10 bases at J, with 10 bases between the two ends. The CDR3 length is 13 residues. Looked up from germline, CDR1 is SNHLY and CDR2 is FYNNEI.

CDR3 bases: TGCAGTGCTAGAGGACCGGGGGGTTCTTACGAGCAGTACTTC. It is translated as CSARGPGGSYEQYF. The chain joins TRBV20-1 to TRBJ2-7; TRBD2 matches 7 bases. The CDR3 has 14 residues. Germline CDR1 reads DFQATT; CDR2 reads SNEGSKA (reference sequence). Trimming took 1 base from V and 4 from J; bases not matched to a gene: 7.

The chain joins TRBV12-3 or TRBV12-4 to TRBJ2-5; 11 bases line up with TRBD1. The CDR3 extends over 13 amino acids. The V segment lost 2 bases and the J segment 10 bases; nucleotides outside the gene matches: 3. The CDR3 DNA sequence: TGTGCCAGCAGTTTACAGGACAGGGGGCTCCAGTACTTC. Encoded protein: CASSLQDRGLQYF.

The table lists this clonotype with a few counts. The DNA of the CDR3 is TGTGCCAGCAGCCTTTGGGGTGGCTACACCTTC. The encoded protein is CASSLWGGYTF. V usage is TRBV25-1 and J usage is TRBJ1-2, with no clear D. The CDR3 length is 11 residues. Looked up from germline, CDR1 is MGHDK and CDR2 is SYGVNS. V lost 6 bases to trimming and J lost 7 bases, with 9 bases between them.

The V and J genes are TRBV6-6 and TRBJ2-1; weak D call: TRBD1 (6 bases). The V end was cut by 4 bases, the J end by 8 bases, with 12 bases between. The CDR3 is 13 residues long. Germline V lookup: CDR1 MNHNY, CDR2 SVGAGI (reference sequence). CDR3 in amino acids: CASSWDISDEQFF. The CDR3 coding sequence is TGTGCCAGCAGTTGGGACATCTCCGATGAGCAGTTCTTC.

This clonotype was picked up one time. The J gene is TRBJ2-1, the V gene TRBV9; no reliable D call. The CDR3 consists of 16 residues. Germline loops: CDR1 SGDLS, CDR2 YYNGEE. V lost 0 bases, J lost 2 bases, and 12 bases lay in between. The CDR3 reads CASSVVTVGTYNEQFF. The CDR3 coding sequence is TGTGCCAGCAGCGTAGTCACGGTAGGGACCTACAATGAGCAGTTCTTC.

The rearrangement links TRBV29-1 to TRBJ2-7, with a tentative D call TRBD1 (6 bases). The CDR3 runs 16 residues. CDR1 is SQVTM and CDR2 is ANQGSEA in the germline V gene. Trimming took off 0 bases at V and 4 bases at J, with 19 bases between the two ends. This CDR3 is CSVEETMGGTLYEQYF. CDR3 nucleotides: TGCAGCGTTGAAGAAACAATGGGTGGGACACTATACGAGCAGTACTTC.

The CDR3 nucleotides read TGTGCCAGCAGCTTCACGTCGGGTGAGCAGTTCTTC. Translated, it gives CASSFTSGEQFF. V and J are TRBV7-9 and TRBJ2-1; no firm D call. V dropped 3 bases and J dropped 9 bases, with 9 bases sitting between them. CDR3 length equals 12 residues. Germline loops: CDR1 SEHNR, CDR2 FQNEAQ (reference sequence). Complete variable domain (other parts from reference TRBV7-9 and TRBJ2-1): DTGVSQNPRHKITKRGQNVTFRCDPISEHNRLYWYRQTLGQGPEFLTYFQNEAQLEKSRLLSDRFSAERPKGSFSTLEIQRTEQGDSAMYLCASSFTSGEQFFGPGTRLTVL.